These T cell receptor beta chains were read from a single sample in a study of cytotoxic CD8 clonotypes in ibrutinib-treated CLL. Generated by immunoSEQ multiplex PCR, the TCRdb table keeps only in-frame clones and is missing some. The sample holds approximately 10,000 clones, roughly four fifths seen once. Source: PBMCs, taken at disease progression, from a patient treated with ibrutinib. Every receptor here comes from a human donor with chronic lymphocytic leukemia. CDR3s include the opening cysteine and the closing phenylalanine or tryptophan. D genes are given only for firm matches. The size field is filled for only some rows; it gives once, few, many or a size class.

j_call,d_call,clone_size,v_call,cdr3_nt,cdr3_aa
TRBJ1-1,NA,NA,TRBV7-2,TGTGCCAGCAGCTTTACTCGGAGCAGGACTGAAGCTTTCTTT,CASSFTRSRTEAFF
TRBJ2-4,NA,NA,TRBV7-9,TGTGCCAGCAGCTTCGCGAGAGACGAAAACATTCAGTACTTC,CASSFARDENIQYF
TRBJ2-1,TRBD2,once,TRBV14,TGTGCCAGCAGCCTACTAGCGGGAAGTGAGGAGCAGTTCTTC,CASSLLAGSEEQFF
TRBJ2-1,NA,NA,TRBV28,TGTGCCAGCAGACTAGCCCATATCGTAGAGCAGTTCTTC,CASRLAHIVEQFF
TRBJ2-1,TRBD1,once,TRBV6-1,TGTGCCAGCAGTGAAGAGGTGACAGGGGGCAATGAGCAGTTCTTC,CASSEEVTGGNEQFF
TRBJ2-7,NA,NA,TRBV4-1,TGCGCCAGCAGCCCCAAGTTGACCCACTCACGCGGGGCCTACGAGCAGTACTTC,CASSPKLTHSRGAYEQYF
TRBJ2-1,NA,few,TRBV2,TGTGCCAGCAGTGGTTCAGGGAATGAGCAGTTCTTC,CASSGSGNEQFF
TRBJ2-7,TRBD1,NA,TRBV19,TGTGCCAGTAGCGGGCTGCAGGGACAGGGTACGGACTCCTACGAGCAGTACTTC,CASSGLQGQGTDSYEQYF
TRBJ1-5,NA,NA,TRBV6-1,TGTGCCAGCAGTGAATGGGGGGGTCAGCCCCAGCATTTT,CASSEWGGQPQHF
TRBJ2-1,TRBD2,NA,TRBV4-1,TGCGCCAGCAGAGAAGACCTAGCGGGCAGAGGATCCTACAATGAGCAGTTCTTC,CASREDLAGRGSYNEQFF
TRBJ2-5,NA,NA,TRBV7-6,TGTGCCAGCAGCCGTAATTCGGGAGAGACCCAGTACTTC,CASSRNSGETQYF
TRBJ2-3,TRBD2,NA,TRBV7-8,TGTGCCAGCAGTCCCGCTGGGACTAGGGGCACAGATACGCAGTATTTT,CASSPAGTRGTDTQYF
TRBJ1-3,TRBD1,NA,TRBV6-5,TGTGCCAGCAGTTACGACAGGGAGAGCACCATATATTTT,CASSYDRESTIYF
TRBJ2-7,TRBD2,NA,TRBV7-8,TGTGCCAGCAGCTCTTCCGGGACTAGCGGGACCGAGCAGTACTTC,CASSSSGTSGTEQYF
TRBJ2-4,NA,NA,TRBV7-8,TGTGCCAGCAGCTTAGCACGGGTAGCCAAAAACATTCAGTACTTC,CASSLARVAKNIQYF
TRBJ1-5,NA,NA,TRBV19,TGTGCCAGTAGTATAGGTCGGACGGCAGCAAATCAGCCCCAGCATTTT,CASSIGRTAANQPQHF
TRBJ2-7,NA,NA,TRBV4-2,TGTGCCAGCAGCCAAGGTAATACAGGGAACTACGAGCAGTACTTC,CASSQGNTGNYEQYF
TRBJ2-3,TRBD2,NA,TRBV6-1,TGTGCCAGCAGTGGACTAGCTCCAGATACGCAGTATTTT,CASSGLAPDTQYF
TRBJ1-5,NA,NA,TRBV19,TGTGCCAGTAGTATTATCCCGGGGGGCAATCAGCCCCAGCATTTT,CASSIIPGGNQPQHF
TRBJ1-5,TRBD1,few,TRBV2,TGTGCCAGCAGTTTCGGACAGGGGGCCCAGCCCCAGCATTTT,CASSFGQGAQPQHF
TRBJ2-7,NA,once,TRBV28,TGTGCCAGCAGTTTAAATACGTACGAGCAGTACTTC,CASSLNTYEQYF
TRBJ2-2,NA,NA,TRBV15,TGTGCCACCAGCAGAGACAGGAACACCGGGGAGCTGTTTTTT,CATSRDRNTGELFF
TRBJ2-7,NA,NA,TRBV7-3,TGTGCCAGCAGCTTAGCTGTACAGAGCGAGCAGTACTTC,CASSLAVQSEQYF
TRBJ2-5,TRBD1,NA,TRBV30,TGTGCCTGGGGGGGACAGGGACAAGAGACCCAGTACTTC,CAWGGQGQETQYF
TRBJ2-2,NA,NA,TRBV6-5,TGTGCCAGCATGGTTAGCGGCGCCACCGGGGAGCTGTTTTTT,CASMVSGATGELFF
TRBJ1-4,NA,NA,TRBV5-6,TGTGCCAGCAGCCCGGTAGCAGATGGGGAAAAACTGTTTTTT,CASSPVADGEKLFF
TRBJ1-5,TRBD1,NA,TRBV30,TGTGCCTGGAGCCCAGGGGGGTCACAGCCCCAGCATTTT,CAWSPGGSQPQHF
TRBJ2-3,NA,once,TRBV10-3,TGTGCCATCAGTGAGTTCCTAGCCGCAGATACGCAGTATTTT,CAISEFLAADTQYF
TRBJ1-1,NA,NA,TRBV5-1,TGCGCCAGCAGCCTAACCGCCGGCGCCCTTGAAGCTTTCTTT,CASSLTAGALEAFF
TRBJ2-1,TRBD2,NA,TRBV7-3,TGTGCCAGCAGCTTCGGACTAGCGGGATTTGGGGAGCAGTTCTTC,CASSFGLAGFGEQFF
TRBJ2-1,TRBD2,NA,TRBV2,TGTGCCAGCAGTGAACGGGGTAGCGGGACGTATGGTGAGCAGTTCTTC,CASSERGSGTYGEQFF
TRBJ2-6,TRBD1,medium-sized,TRBV5-1,TGCGCCAGCAGCCTTTACAGGGGCTCTGGGGCCAACGTCCTGACTTTC,CASSLYRGSGANVLTF
TRBJ1-5,TRBD1,NA,TRBV28,TGTGCCAGCAGACCCAGTAGGGGGCTCGGTCAGCCCCAGCATTTT,CASRPSRGLGQPQHF
TRBJ1-1,NA,NA,TRBV25-1,TGTGCCAGCAGTGAATATACGGGACGGGGGAGTACTGAAGCTTTCTTT,CASSEYTGRGSTEAFF
TRBJ1-5,NA,few,TRBV28,TGTGCCAGCAGTTTAAATCAGCCCCAGCATTTT,CASSLNQPQHF
TRBJ2-7,TRBD1,NA,TRBV6-6,TGTGCCAGCAGGCCGGACAGGGCACACTACGAGCAGTACTTC,CASRPDRAHYEQYF
TRBJ1-1,NA,NA,TRBV7-9,TGTGCCAGCAGCTCTTCAAACGGGGTAACTGAAGCTTTCTTT,CASSSSNGVTEAFF
TRBJ2-1,NA,NA,TRBV28,TGTGCCAGCAGGTCGGGGGCCGGGGATGAGCAGTTCTTC,CASRSGAGDEQFF
TRBJ2-2,NA,NA,TRBV6-6,TGTGCCAGCAAGTTGGGCGAACACACCGGGGAGCTGTTTTTT,CASKLGEHTGELFF
TRBJ2-7,NA,NA,TRBV21-1,TGTGCCAGCAGCAAAGGGTGGGGGAGCTCCTACGAGCAGTACTTC,CASSKGWGSSYEQYF